The clone carrying this T cell receptor (beta chain) has ten or more counts. What it binds is unknown. Germline CDR1 is KGHDR and CDR2 is SFDVKD. This CDR3 is 14 amino acids long. V gave up 3 bases and J gave up 15 bases, with 20 bases separating them. The data were obtained in a study of response to subunit inactivated influenza vaccine. TCRdb re-derived calls from the RT-PCR reads in MiXCR, one entry per CDR3 protein. This table holds 600,000 to 850,000 distinct CDR3 sequences, 12% to 15% found once. Whole-study findings and limits: The authors suggested that every seasonal influenza vaccination recruits few new T cells.

The chain uses TRBV24-1 and TRBJ2-4, with D possibly being TRBD1 (6 bases). The specimen was PBMCs from blood, collected around two weeks before vaccination. The origin of this receptor is a man aged 45 to 65 who received an inactivated influenza vaccine. Here the CDR3 DNA reads TGTGCCACCAGTGATCCCGCGAGGGACACCAATCTGTACTTC. This translates into CATSDPARDTNLYF.